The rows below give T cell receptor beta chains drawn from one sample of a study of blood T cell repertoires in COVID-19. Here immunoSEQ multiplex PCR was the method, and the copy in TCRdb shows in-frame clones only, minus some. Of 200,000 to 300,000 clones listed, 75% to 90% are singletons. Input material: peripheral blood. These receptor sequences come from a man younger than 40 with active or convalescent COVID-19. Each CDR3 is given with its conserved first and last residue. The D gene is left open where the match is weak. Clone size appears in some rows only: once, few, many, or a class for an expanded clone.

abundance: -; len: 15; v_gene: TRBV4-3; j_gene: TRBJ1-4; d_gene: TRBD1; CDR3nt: TGCGCCAGCAGCCAAGGACAGGGGGGAGTAGAAAAACTGTTTTTT; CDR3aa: CASSQGQGGVEKLFF
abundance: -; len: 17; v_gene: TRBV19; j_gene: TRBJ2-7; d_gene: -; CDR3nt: TGTGCCAGTAGTATCGTCGCATCGGGGGAATTAATCTACGAGCAGTACTTC; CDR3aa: CASSIVASGELIYEQYF
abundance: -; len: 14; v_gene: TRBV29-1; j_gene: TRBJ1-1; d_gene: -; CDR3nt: TGCAGCGTTGAAGAGGGTGGCTTCGGGGCTGAAGCTTTCTTT; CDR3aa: CSVEEGGFGAEAFF
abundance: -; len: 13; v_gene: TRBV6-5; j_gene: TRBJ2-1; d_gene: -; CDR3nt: TGTGCCAGCGATAGGACAGATCGTCGGGAGCAGTTCTTC; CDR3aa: CASDRTDRREQFF
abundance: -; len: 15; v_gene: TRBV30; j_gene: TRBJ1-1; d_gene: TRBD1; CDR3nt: TGTGCCTGGAGTAAACCCGGGACAGGCCCCCCTGAAGCTTTCTTT; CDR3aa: CAWSKPGTGPPEAFF
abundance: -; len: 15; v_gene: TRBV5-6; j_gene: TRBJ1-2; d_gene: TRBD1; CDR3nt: TGTGCCAGCAGCGAAGCCGGGACAGGGGATAGTGGCTACACCTTC; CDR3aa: CASSEAGTGDSGYTF
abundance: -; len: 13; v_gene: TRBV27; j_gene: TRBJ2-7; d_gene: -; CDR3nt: TGTGCCAGCAGTTTATCCAGTACCTACGAGCAGTACTTC; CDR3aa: CASSLSSTYEQYF
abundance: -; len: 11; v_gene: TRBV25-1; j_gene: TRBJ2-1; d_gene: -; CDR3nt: TGTGCCAGCAGGGACACGGATGAGCAGTTCTTC; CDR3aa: CASRDTDEQFF
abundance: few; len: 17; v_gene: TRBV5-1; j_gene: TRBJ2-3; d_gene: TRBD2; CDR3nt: TGCGCCAGCAGCTTGGCCCCTAGCGGGGAAGGCACGGGAACGCAGTATTTT; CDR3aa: CASSLAPSGEGTGTQYF
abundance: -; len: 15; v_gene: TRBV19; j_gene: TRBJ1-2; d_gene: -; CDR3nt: TGTGCCAGTAGGACCATACAGGGCTTATACTATGGCTACACCTTC; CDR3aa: CASRTIQGLYYGYTF
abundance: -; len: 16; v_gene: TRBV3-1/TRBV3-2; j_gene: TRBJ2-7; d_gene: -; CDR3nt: TGTGCCAGCAGCCCACTCTTGGGGAGTCGGCCCTACGAGCAGTACTTC; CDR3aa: CASSPLLGSRPYEQYF
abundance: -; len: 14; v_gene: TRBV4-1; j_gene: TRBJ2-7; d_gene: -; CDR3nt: TGCGCCAGCAGCCAAACAACAGACGTGTACGAGCAGTACTTC; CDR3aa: CASSQTTDVYEQYF
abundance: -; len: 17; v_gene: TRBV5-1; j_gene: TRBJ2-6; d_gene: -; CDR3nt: TGCGCCAGCAGCTTGGCCTCCCGGGACTGGGGGGCCAACGTCCTGACTTTC; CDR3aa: CASSLASRDWGANVLTF
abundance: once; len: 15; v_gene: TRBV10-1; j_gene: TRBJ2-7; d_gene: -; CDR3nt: TGCGCCAGCAGTGAGTCGCGAGTTGGGCCTTTCGAGCAGTACTTC; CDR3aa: CASSESRVGPFEQYF
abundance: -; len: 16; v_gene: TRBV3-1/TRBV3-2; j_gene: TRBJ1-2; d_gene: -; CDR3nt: TGTGCCAGCAGCCAAGATCTTACGGGGGCTAACTATGGCTACACCTTC; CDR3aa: CASSQDLTGANYGYTF
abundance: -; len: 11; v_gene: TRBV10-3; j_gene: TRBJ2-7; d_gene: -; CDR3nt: TGTGCCATCAGGGACAACTACGAGCAGTACTTC; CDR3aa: CAIRDNYEQYF
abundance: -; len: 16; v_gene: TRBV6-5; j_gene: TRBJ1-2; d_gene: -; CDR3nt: TGTGCCAGCAGTTACCTACGCGGGACGGCTGTGGATGGCTACACCTTC; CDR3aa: CASSYLRGTAVDGYTF
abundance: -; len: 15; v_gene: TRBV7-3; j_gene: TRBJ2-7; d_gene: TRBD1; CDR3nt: TGTGCCAGCAGCTTACCCCGGGACAGGGACTACGAGCAGTACTTC; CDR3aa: CASSLPRDRDYEQYF
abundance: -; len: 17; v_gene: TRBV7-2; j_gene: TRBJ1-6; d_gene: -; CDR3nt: TGTGCCAGCAGCTTAACTTTTTTTGGGAGTAGTGATTCACCCCTCCACTTT; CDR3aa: CASSLTFFGSSDSPLHF
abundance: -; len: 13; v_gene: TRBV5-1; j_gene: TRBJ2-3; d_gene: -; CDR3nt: TGCGCCAGCAGACAGGGAGCCACAGATACGCAGTATTTT; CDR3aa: CASRQGATDTQYF
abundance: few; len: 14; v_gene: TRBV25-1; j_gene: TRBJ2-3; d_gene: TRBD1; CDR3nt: TGTGCCAGCACGACAGGGTTGGGCACAGATACGCAGTATTTT; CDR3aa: CASTTGLGTDTQYF
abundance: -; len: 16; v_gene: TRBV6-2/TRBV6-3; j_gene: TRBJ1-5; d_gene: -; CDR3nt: TGTGCCAGCAGTTATGGGGGGGGTCAAGGTGCTCAGCCCCAGCATTTT; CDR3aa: CASSYGGGQGAQPQHF
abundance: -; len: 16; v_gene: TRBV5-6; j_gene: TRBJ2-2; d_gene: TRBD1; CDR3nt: TGTGCCAGCAGCTTTGCTACAGGGGTAAACACCGGGGAGCTGTTTTTT; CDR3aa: CASSFATGVNTGELFF
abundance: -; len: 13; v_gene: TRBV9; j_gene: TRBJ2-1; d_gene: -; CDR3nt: TGTGCCAGCAGCGTAGGCCAGTACAATGAGCAGTTCTTC; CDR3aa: CASSVGQYNEQFF
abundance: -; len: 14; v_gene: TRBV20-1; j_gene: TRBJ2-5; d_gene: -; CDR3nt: TGCAGTGCTAGTTTGGGGGCAGGGCAAGAGACCCAGTACTTC; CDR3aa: CSASLGAGQETQYF
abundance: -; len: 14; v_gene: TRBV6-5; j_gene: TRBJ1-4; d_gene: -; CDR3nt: TGTGCCAGCAGACCCGGGACTGAGAATGAAAAACTGTTTTTT; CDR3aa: CASRPGTENEKLFF
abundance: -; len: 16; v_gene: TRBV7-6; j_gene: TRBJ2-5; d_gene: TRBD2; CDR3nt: TGTGCCAGCAGCCCGAATAGCGGGGCGCTTTCAGAGACCCAGTACTTC; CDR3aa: CASSPNSGALSETQYF
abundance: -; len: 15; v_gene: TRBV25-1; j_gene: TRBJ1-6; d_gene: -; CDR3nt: TGTGCCAGCAGATCAAGAGGGGGTTTTAATTCACCCCTCCACTTT; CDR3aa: CASRSRGGFNSPLHF
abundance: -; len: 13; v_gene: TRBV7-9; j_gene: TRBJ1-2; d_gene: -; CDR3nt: TGTGCCAGCACGCTAACCGCAAACTATGGCTACACCTTC; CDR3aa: CASTLTANYGYTF
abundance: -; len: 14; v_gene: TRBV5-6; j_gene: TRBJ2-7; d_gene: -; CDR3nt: TGTGCCAGCAGCTTGTTGGCCGGGAACTACGAGCAGTACTTC; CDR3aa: CASSLLAGNYEQYF
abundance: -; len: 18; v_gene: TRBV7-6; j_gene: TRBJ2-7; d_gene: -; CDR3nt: TGTGCCAGCAGCTCTAACCGGGAAGGACTGGGAAGCTCCTACGAGCAGTACTTC; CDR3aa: CASSSNREGLGSSYEQYF
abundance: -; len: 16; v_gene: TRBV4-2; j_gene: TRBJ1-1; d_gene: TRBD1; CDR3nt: TGTGCCAGCAGCCAGGGACAGGGGAGAATGAACACTGAAGCTTTCTTT; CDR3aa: CASSQGQGRMNTEAFF
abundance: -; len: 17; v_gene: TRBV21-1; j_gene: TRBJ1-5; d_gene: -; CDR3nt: TGTGCCAGCAGCAAAGGGGCGGCAGGGGCGAACAATCAGCCCCAGCATTTT; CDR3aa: CASSKGAAGANNQPQHF
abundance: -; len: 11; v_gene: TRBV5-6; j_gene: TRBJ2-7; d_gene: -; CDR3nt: TGTGCCAGCAGCTTAACTAGCGAGCAGTACTTC; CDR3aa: CASSLTSEQYF
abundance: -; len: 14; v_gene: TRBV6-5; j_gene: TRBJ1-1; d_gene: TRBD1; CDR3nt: TGTGCCAGCAGTAGGGGGCTGATGAACACTGAAGCTTTCTTT; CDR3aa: CASSRGLMNTEAFF
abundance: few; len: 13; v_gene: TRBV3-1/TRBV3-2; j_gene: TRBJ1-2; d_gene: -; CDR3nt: TGTGCCAGCAGCCAAGTTCGGAACTATGGCTACACCTTC; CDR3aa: CASSQVRNYGYTF
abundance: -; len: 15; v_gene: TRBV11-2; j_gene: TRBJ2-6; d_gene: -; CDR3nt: TGTGCCAGCGCCGGTGCCCTCTCTGGGGCCAACGTCCTGACTTTC; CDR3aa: CASAGALSGANVLTF
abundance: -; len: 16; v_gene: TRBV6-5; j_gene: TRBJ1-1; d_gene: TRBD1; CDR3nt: TGTGCCAGCAGTTACTCGATAGGGGGCGGGAGGACTGAAGCTTTCTTT; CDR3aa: CASSYSIGGGRTEAFF
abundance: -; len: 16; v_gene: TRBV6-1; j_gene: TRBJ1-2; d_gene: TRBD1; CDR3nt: TGTGCCAGCAGTGGAACCCGGACAGGGGGTAACTATGGCTACACCTTC; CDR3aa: CASSGTRTGGNYGYTF
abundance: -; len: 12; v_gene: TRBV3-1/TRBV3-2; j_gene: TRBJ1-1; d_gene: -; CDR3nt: TGTGCCAGCAGCCAAGTCTATCCTGAAGCTTTCTTT; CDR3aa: CASSQVYPEAFF
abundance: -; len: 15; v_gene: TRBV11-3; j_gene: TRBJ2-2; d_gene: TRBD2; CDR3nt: TGTGCCAGCAGCTTCAGTAGCGGGGGGACCGGGGAGCTGTTTTTT; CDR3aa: CASSFSSGGTGELFF
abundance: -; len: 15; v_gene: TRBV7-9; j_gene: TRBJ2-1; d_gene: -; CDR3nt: TGTGCCAGCAGCTTAGTTGGCAATTCGCCCAATGAGCAGTTCTTC; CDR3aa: CASSLVGNSPNEQFF
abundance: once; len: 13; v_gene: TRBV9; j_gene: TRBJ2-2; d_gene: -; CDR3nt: TGTGCCAGCAGCGTTCCCGAGTCCGGGGAGCTGTTTTTT; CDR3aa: CASSVPESGELFF